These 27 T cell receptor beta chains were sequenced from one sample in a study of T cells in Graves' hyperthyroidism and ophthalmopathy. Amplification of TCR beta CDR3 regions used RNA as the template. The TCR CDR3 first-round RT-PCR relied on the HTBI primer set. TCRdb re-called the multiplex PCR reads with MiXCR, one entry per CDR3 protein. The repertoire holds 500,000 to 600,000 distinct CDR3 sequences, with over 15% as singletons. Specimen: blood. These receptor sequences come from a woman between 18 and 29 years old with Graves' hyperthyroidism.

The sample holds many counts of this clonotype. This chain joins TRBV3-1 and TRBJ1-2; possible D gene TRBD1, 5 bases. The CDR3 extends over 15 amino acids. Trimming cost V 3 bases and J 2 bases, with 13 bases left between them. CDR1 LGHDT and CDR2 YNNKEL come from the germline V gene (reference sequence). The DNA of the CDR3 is TGTGCCAGCAGCCAGGTGTTCAGGGAGAACTATGGCTACACCTTC. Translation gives CASSQVFRENYGYTF.

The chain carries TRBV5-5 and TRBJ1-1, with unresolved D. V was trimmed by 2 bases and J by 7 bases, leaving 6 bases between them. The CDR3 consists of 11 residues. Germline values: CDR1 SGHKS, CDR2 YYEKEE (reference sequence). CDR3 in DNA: TGTGCCAGCAGCTTTGACATTGAAGCTTTCTTT. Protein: CASSFDIEAFF.

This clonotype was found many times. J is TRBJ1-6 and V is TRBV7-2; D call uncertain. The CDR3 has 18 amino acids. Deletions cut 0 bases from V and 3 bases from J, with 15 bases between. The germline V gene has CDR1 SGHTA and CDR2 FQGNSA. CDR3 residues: CASSLASDRPSYNSPLHF. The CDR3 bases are TGTGCCAGCAGCTTAGCCAGTGACCGACCCAGCTATAATTCACCCCTCCACTTT.

The CDR3 sequence: CASSQEGLAGGPYEQYF. The CDR3 DNA follows: TGTGCCAGCAGCCAAGAAGGACTAGCGGGAGGGCCCTACGAGCAGTACTTC. The V gene is TRBV4-2, the J gene TRBJ2-7; 15 bases line up with TRBD2. The CDR3 sequence is 17 residues long. V gave up 0 bases and J gave up 2 bases; unmatched junction bases: 2. Germline values: CDR1 LGHNA, CDR2 YNFKEQ.

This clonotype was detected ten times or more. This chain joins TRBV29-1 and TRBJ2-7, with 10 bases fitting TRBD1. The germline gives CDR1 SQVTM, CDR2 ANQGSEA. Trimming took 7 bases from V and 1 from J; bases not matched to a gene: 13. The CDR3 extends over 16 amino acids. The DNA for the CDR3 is TGCAGCGCCGAAACCCCCGGGACAGGGGTGTCCTACGAGCAGTACTTC. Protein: CSAETPGTGVSYEQYF.

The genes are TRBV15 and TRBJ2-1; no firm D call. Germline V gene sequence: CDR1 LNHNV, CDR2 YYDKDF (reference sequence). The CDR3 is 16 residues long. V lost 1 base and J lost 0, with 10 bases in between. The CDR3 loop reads CATSRVWPSSYNEQFF. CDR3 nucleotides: TGTGCCACCAGCAGAGTTTGGCCAAGCTCCTACAATGAGCAGTTCTTC.

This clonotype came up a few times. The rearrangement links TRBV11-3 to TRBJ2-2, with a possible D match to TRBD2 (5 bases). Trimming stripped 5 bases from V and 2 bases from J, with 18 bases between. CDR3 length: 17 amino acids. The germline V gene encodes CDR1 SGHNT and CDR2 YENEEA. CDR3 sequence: CASSPEEASSNTGELFF. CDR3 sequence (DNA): TGTGCCAGCAGCCCAGAGGAAGCTAGCAGTAACACCGGGGAGCTGTTTTTT.

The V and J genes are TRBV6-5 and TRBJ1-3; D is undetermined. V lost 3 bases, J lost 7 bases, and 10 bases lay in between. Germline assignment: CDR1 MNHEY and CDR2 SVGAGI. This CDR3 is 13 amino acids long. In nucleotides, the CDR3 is TGTGCCAGCAGTTATGGCGGGCCGAACACCATATATTTT. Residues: CASSYGGPNTIYF.

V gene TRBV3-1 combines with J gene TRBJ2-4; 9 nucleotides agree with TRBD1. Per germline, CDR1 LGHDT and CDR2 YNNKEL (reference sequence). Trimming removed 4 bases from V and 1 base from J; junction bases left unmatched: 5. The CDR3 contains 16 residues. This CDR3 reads CASSRDRGSAKNIQYF. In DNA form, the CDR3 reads TGTGCCAGCAGCCGCGACAGGGGGAGCGCCAAAAACATTCAGTACTTC.

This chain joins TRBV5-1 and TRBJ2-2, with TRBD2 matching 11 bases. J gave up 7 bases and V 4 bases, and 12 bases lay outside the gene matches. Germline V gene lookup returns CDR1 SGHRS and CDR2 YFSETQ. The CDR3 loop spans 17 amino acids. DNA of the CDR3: TGCGCCAGCAGCGAGGTTACTAGCGGGAGCCCCATCGGGGAGCTGTTTTTT. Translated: CASSEVTSGSPIGELFF.

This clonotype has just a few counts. CDR3 protein: CASSKRLAGVTVDTQYF. CDR3 DNA: TGCGCCAGCAGTAAGAGACTAGCGGGAGTCACTGTCGATACGCAGTATTTT. The rearrangement links TRBV10-2 to TRBJ2-3; TRBD2 matches 12 bases. The CDR3 covers 17 residues. V trimming: 5 bases; J trimming: 6 bases; junction bases outside the gene matches: 12. The germline V gene has CDR1 WSHSY and CDR2 SAAADI.

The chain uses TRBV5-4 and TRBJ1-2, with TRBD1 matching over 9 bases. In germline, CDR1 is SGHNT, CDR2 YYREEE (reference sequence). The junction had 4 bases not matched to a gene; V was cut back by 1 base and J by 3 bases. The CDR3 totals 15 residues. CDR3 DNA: TGTGCCAGCAGCTTGCAAACAGGGGGCGACTATGGCTACACCTTC. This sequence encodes CASSLQTGGDYGYTF.

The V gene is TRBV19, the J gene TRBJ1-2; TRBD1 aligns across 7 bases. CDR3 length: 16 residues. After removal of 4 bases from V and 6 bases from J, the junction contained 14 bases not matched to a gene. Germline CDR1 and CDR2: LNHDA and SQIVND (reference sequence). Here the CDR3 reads CASSTLAGGHGDGYTF. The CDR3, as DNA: TGTGCCAGTAGTACCCTGGCAGGGGGTCACGGGGATGGCTACACCTTC.

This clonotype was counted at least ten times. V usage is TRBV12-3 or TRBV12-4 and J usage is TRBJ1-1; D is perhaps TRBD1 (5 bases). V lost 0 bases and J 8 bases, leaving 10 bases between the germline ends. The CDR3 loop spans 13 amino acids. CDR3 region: CASSLAGVGEAFF. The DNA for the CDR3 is TGTGCCAGCAGTTTAGCAGGGGTAGGAGAAGCTTTCTTT.

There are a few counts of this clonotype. DNA for the CDR3: TGTGCCAGTAGTATCACACCAGGGGCTTACCAAGAGACCCAGTACTTC. It translates to CASSITPGAYQETQYF. The V gene is TRBV19, the J gene TRBJ2-5; a weak D match, TRBD1 (6 bases). The CDR3 extends over 16 amino acids. Germline V CDR1 and CDR2: LNHDA, SQIVND (reference sequence). V was pared by 3 bases and J by 0 bases, with 14 bases between.

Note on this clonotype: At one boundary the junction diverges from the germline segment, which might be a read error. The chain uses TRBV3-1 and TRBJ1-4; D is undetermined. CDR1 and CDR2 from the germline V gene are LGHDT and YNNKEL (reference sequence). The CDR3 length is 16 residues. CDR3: CASSQGSSRLKENLFF. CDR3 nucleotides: TGTGCCAGCAGCCAAGGGTCTTCGAGGCTGAAGGAAAACCTGTTTTTT. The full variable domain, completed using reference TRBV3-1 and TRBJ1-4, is DTAVSQTPKYLVTQMGNDKSIKCEQNLGHDTMYWYKQDSKKFLKIMFSYNNKELIINETVPNRFSPKSPDKAHLNLHINSLELGDSAVYFCASSQGSSRLKENLFFGSGTQLSVL.

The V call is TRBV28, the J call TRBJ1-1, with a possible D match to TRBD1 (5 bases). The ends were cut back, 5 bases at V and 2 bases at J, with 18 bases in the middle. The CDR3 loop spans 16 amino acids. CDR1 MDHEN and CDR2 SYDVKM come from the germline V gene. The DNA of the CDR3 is TGTGCCAGCAGTCCCTACCCCGCAGGGCGTAACACTGAAGCTTTCTTT. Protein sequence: CASSPYPAGRNTEAFF.

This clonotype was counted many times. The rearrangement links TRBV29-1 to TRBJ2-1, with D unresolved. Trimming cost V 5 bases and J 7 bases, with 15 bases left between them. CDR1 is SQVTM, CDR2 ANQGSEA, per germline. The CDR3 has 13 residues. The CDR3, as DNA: TGCAGCGTTAGTCTAGAGCTATCAAATGAGCAGTTCTTC. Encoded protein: CSVSLELSNEQFF.

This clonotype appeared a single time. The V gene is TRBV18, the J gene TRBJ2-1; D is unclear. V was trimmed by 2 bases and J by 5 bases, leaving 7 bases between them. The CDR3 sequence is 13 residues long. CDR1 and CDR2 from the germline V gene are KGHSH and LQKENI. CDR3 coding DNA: TGTGCCAGCTCACCAATAGGGAACAATGAGCAGTTCTTC. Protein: CASSPIGNNEQFF.

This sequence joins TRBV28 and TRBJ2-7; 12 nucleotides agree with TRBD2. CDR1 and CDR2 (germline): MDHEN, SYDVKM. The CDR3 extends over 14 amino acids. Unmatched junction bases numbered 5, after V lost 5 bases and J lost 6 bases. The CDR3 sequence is CASSGLAGSPEQYF. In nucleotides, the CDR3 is TGTGCCAGCAGTGGACTAGCGGGATCCCCCGAGCAGTACTTC.

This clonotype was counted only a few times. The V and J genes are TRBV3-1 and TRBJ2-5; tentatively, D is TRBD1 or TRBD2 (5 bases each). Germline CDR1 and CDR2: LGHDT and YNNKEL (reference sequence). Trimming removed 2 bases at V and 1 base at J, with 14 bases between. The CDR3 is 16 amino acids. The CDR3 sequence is CASSQRGWESQETQYF. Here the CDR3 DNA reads TGTGCCAGCAGCCAAAGGGGCTGGGAGAGCCAAGAGACCCAGTACTTC.

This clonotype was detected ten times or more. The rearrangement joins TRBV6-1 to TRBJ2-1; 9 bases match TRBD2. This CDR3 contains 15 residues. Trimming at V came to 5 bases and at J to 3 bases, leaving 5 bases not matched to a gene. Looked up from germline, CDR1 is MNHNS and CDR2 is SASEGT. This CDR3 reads CASSYAGGNYNEQFF. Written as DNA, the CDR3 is TGTGCCAGCAGTTACGCGGGGGGGAACTACAATGAGCAGTTCTTC.

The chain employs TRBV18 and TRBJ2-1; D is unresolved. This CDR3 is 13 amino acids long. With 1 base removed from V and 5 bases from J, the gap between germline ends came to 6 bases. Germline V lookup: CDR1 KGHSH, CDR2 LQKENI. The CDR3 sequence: CASSPLGNNEQFF. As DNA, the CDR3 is TGTGCCAGCTCACCACTAGGGAACAATGAGCAGTTCTTC.

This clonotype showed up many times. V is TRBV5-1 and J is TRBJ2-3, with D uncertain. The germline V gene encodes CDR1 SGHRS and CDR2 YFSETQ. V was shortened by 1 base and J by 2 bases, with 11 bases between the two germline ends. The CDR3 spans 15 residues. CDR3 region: CASSLWAQTTDTQYF. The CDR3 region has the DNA TGCGCCAGCAGCTTGTGGGCACAAACCACAGATACGCAGTATTTT.

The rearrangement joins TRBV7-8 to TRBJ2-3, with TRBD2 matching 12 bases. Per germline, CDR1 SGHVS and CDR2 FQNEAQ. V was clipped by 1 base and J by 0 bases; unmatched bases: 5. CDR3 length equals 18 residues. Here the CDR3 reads CASSLGTSGGPSTDTQYF. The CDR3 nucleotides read TGTGCCAGCAGCTTAGGCACTAGCGGGGGGCCTAGCACAGATACGCAGTATTTT.

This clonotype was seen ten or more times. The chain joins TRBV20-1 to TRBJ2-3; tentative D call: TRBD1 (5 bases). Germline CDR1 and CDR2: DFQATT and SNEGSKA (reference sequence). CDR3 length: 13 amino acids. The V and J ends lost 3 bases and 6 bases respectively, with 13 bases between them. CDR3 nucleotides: TGCAGTGCTAGGTCGTCAGGGTTCGATACGCAGTATTTT. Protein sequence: CSARSSGFDTQYF.

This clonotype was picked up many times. The CDR3 sequence is CASSRQMNTEAFF. CDR3 in DNA: TGCGCCAGCAGCCGACAGATGAACACTGAAGCTTTCTTT. The chain carries TRBV4-3 and TRBJ1-1; tentative D call: TRBD1 (5 bases). V lost 4 bases and J lost 0, with 6 bases in between. The CDR3 loop spans 13 amino acids. CDR1 and CDR2 (germline): LGHNA, YSLEER.